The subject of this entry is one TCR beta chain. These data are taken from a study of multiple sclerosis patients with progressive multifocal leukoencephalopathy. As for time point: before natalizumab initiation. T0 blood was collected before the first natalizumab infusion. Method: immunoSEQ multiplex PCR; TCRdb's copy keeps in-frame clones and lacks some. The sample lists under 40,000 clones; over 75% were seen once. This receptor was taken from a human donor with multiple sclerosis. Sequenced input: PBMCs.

CDR3 in amino acids: CASSSPLKPNEKLFF. Here the CDR3 DNA reads TGTGCCAGCAGCTCCCCTTTGAAGCCTAATGAAAAACTGTTTTTT. V usage is TRBV5-5 and J usage is TRBJ1-4; no definite D call. CDR3 size: 15 residues. Germline V gives CDR1 SGHKS, CDR2 YYEKEE (reference sequence). Trimming cost V 3 bases and J 3 bases, with 12 bases left between them.